Shown below are 2 T cell receptor beta chains from a single sample sequenced in a study of blood T cell repertoires in COVID-19 (dated by TCRdb to the early 2020s). The library was generated by the immunoSEQ multiplex PCR assay. Held by TCRdb, this immuneACCESS table contains in-frame sequences only and omits some clones. Under half of the omission traces to an unresolved V gene where checked; the cause of the rest is unknown. Across this sample there are 200,000 to 250,000 clones, with almost 90% seen only once. Around 1.5% of the sample lies in the top ten. Specimen: peripheral blood. The receptors come from a man aged 18-30 years with active or convalescent COVID-19.

This chain links TRBV7-2 with TRBJ1-3; 10 nucleotides agree with TRBD1. The germline V gene encodes CDR1 SGHTA and CDR2 FQGNSA. Trimming took 7 bases from V and 4 from J; bases not matched to a gene: 4. This CDR3 comprises 14 residues. The CDR3 sequence: CASTDRGWGNTIYF. CDR3 in DNA: TGTGCCAGCACGGACAGGGGGTGGGGAAACACCATATATTTT.

The chain joins TRBV24-1 to TRBJ1-2; 7 bases agree with TRBD1. The J segment lost 2 bases and the V segment lost 4 bases, leaving 3 bases of the junction unmatched. The length of the CDR3 is 14 residues. Germline values: CDR1 KGHDR, CDR2 SFDVKD. CDR3 coding DNA: TGTGCCACCAGTGACCTAGGGGGCAACTATGGCTACACCTTC. Protein product: CATSDLGGNYGYTF.